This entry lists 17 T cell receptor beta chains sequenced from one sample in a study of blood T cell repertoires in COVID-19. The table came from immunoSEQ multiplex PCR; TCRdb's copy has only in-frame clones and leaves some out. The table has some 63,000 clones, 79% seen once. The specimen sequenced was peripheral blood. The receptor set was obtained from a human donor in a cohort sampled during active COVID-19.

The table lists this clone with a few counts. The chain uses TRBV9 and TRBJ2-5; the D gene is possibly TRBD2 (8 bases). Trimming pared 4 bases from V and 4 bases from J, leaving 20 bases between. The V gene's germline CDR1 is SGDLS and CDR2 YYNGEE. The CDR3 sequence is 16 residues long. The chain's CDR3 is CASSQREGASGETQYF. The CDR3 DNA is TGTGCCAGCAGCCAACGGGAGGGGGCATCGGGAGAGACCCAGTACTTC.

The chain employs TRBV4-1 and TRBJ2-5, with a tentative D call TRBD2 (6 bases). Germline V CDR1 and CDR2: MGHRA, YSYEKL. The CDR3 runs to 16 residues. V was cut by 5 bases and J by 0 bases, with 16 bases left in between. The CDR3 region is CASSSGGAAYQETQYF. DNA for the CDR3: TGCGCCAGCAGCTCCGGGGGAGCGGCTTACCAAGAGACCCAGTACTTC.

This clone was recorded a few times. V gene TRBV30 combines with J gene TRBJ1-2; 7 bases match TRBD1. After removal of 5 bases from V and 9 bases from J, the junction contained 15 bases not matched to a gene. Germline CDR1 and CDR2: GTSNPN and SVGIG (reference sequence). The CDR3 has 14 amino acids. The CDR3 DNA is TGTGCCTGGTCAGTAGGAGGGGACAGCTTGCGCTACACCTTC. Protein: CAWSVGGDSLRYTF.

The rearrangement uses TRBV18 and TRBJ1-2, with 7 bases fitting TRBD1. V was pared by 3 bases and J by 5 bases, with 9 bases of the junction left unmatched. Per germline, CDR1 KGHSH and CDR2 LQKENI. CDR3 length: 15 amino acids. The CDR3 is CASSPDGTESYGYTF. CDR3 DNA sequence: TGTGCCAGCTCACCTGACGGGACAGAATCTTATGGCTACACCTTC.

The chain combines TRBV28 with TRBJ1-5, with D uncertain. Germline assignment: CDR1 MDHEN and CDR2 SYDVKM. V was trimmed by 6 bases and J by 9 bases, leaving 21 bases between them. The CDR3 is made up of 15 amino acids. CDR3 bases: TGTGCCAGCAGCCTGGAGTCAGGACTGGATCGGCCCCAGCATTTT. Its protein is CASSLESGLDRPQHF.

CDR3 region: CASSLAGLAGGIYNEQFF. CDR3 DNA sequence: TGTGCCAGCAGCTTGGCCGGGCTAGCGGGAGGGATATACAATGAGCAGTTCTTC. The V call is TRBV5-4, the J call TRBJ2-1, with 12 bases that match TRBD2. The junction had 8 bases not matched to a gene; V was cut back by 0 bases and J by 4 bases. Germline CDR1 SGHNT, CDR2 YYREEE (reference sequence). CDR3 length equals 18 residues.

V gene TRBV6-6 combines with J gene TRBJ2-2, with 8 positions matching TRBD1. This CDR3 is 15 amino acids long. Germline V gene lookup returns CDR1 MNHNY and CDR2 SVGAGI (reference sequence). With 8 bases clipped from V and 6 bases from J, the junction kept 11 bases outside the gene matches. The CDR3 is CASRTGIARAGELFF. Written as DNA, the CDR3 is TGTGCCAGCCGGACAGGGATTGCGAGGGCCGGGGAGCTGTTTTTT.

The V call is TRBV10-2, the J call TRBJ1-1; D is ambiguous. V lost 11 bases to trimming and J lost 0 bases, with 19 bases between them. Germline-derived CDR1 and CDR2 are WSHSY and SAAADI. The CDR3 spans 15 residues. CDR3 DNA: TGCGCCTCCACTGGAGGTGTTACTTTGAACACTGAAGCTTTCTTT. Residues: CASTGGVTLNTEAFF.

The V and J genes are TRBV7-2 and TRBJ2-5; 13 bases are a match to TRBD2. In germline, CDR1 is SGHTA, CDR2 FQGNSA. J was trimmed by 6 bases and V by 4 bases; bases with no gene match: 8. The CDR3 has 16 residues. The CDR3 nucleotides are TGTGCCAGCAGCTCCCCAGGACTAGCGGGAGTAAAGACCCAGTACTTC. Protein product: CASSSPGLAGVKTQYF.

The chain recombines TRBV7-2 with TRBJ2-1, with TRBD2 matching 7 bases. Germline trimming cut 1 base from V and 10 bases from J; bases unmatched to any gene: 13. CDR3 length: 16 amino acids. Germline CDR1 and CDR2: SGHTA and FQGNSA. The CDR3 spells CASSLGTGRITDEQFF. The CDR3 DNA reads TGTGCCAGCAGCTTAGGTACCGGGAGGATAACAGACGAGCAGTTCTTC.

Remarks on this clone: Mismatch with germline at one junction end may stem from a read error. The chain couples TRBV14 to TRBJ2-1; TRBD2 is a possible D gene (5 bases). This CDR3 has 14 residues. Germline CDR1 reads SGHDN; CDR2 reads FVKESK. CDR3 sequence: CASSQVPVGGSYIF. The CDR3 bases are TGTGCCAGCAGCCAAGTTCCGGTTGGTGGGAGCTACATCTTC.

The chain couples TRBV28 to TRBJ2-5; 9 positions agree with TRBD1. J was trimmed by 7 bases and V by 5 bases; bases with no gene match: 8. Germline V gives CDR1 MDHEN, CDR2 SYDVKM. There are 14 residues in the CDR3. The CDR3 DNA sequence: TGTGCCAGCAGTCCCCCCGACAGGGGGGGGACCCAGTACTTC. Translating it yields CASSPPDRGGTQYF.

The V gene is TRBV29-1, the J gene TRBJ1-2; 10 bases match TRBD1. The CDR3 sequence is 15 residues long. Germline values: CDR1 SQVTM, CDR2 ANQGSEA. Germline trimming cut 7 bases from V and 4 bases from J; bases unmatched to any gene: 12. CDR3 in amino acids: CSALQSGTGAYGYTF. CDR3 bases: TGCAGCGCTCTACAATCCGGGACAGGGGCCTATGGCTACACCTTC.

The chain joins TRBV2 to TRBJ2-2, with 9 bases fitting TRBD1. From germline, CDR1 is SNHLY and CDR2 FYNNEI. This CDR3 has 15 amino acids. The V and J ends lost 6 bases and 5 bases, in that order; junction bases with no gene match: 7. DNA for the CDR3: TGTGCCAGCAGCCCCGGGACAGGGTATACCGGGGAGCTGTTTTTT. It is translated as CASSPGTGYTGELFF.

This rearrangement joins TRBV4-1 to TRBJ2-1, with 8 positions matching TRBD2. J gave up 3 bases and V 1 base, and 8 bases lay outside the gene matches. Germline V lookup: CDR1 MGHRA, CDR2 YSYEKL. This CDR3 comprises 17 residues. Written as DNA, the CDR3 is TGCGCCAGCAGCCAAGGGGGTCGCGGGGGGTTCTACAATGAGCAGTTCTTC. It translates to CASSQGGRGGFYNEQFF.

In DNA, the CDR3 is TGTGCCAGCAGCCTGGGACAGGACGCAGATACGCAGTATTTT. This sequence encodes CASSLGQDADTQYF. The chain joins TRBV7-2 to TRBJ2-3; TRBD1 agrees at 8 bases. The trim removed 5 bases at V and 4 bases at J, leaving 5 bases unmatched. Per the germline V gene, CDR1 is SGHTA and CDR2 is FQGNSA. The CDR3 loop spans 14 amino acids.

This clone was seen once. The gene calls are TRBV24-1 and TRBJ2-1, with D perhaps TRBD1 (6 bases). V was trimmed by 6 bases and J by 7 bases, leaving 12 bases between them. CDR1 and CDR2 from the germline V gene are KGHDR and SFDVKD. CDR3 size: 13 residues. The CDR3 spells CATSNTGRNEQFF. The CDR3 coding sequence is TGTGCCACCAGTAATACAGGGCGGAATGAGCAGTTCTTC.